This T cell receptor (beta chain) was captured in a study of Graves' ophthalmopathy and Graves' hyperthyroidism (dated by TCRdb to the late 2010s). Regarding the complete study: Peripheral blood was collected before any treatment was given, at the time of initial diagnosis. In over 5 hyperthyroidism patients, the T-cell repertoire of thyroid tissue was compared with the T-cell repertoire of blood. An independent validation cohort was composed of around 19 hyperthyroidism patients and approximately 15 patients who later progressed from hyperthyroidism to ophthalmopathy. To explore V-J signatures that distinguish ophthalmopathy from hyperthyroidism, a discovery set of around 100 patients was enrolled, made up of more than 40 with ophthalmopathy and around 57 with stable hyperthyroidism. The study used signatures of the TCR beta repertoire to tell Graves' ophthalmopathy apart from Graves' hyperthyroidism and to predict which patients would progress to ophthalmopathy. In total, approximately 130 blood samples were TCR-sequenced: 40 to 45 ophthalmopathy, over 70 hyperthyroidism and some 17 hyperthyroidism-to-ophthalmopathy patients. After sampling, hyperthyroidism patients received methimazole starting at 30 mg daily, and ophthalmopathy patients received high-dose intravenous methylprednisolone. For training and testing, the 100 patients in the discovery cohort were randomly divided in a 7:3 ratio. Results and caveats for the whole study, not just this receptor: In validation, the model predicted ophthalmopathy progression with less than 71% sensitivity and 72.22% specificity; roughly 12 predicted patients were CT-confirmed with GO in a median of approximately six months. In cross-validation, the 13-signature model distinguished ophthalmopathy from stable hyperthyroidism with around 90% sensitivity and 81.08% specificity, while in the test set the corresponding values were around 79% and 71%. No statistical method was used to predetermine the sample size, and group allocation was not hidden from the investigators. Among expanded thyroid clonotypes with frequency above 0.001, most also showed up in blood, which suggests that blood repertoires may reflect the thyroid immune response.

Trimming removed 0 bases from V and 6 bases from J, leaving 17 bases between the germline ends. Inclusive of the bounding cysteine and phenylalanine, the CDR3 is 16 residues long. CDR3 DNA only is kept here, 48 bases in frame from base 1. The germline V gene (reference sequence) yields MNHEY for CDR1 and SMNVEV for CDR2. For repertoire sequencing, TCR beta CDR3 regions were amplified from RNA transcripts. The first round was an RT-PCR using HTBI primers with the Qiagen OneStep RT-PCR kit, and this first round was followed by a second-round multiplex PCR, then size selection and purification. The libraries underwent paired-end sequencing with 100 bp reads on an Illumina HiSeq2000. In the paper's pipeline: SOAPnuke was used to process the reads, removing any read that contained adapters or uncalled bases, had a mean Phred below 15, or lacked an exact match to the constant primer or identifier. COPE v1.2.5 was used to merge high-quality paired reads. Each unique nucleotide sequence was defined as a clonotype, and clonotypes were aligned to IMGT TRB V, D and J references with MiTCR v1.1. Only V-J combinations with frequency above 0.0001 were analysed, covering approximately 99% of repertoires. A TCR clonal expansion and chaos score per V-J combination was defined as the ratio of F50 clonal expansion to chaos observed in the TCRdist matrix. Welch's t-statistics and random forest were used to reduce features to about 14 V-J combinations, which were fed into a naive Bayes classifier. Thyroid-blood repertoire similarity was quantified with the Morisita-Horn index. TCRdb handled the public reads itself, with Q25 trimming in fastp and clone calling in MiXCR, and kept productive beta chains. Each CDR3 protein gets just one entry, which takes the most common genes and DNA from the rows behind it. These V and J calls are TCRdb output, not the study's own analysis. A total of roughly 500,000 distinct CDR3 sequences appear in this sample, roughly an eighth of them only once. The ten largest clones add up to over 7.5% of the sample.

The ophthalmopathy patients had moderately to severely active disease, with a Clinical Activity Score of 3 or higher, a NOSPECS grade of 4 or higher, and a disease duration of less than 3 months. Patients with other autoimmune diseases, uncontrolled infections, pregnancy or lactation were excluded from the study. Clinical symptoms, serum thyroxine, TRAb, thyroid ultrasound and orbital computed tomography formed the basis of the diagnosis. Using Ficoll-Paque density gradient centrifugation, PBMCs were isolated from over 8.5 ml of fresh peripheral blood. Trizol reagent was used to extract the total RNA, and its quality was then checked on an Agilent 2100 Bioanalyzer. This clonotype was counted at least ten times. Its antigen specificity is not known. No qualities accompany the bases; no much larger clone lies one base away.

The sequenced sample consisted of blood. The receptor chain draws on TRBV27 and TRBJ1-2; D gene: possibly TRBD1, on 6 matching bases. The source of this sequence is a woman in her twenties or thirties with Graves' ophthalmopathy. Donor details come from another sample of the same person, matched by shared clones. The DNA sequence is TGTGCCAGCAGTTTATCAGCGCCAGGGGTTGATCATGGCTACACCTTC. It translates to CASSLSAPGVDHGYTF.